The clone carrying this TCR beta chain was picked up many times. These data originate in a study of CD8+CD57+ T cells in acquired aplastic anemia. Profiles of TCR beta VDJ and CDR3 were generated from a genomic DNA template. Using its own MiXCR run on the reads, TCRdb lists one record per CDR3 protein. The profile covers more than 100,000 distinct CDR3 sequences, with more than 40% appearing a single time and 2% to 3% taken by the ten largest. This CDR3 comprises 13 residues. V lost 5 bases to trimming and J lost 6 bases, with 15 bases between them. Germline CDR1 is SGHRS and CDR2 is YFSETQ. The chain carries TRBV5-1 and TRBJ2-7, with D possibly matching TRBD1 (5 bases). The clonotype was recovered from a human donor in good health, serving as a control. The sample comprised sorted CD4+, CD8+, or CD8+CD57+ T cells (not recorded which) from PBMCs. The chain's CDR3 is CASSMGQGGEQYF. CDR3 DNA: TGCGCCAGCAGTATGGGGCAGGGCGGCGAGCAGTACTTC.